The next 20 T cell receptor beta chains were all read from a single sample in a study of vaccination and CD4 T cells after COVID-19. These TCRs' antigens remain unknown. CD4+ T cells that had been cultured provided DNA sequenced with the Oncomine TCR Beta short-read assay. TCRdb processed the PCR reads anew with MiXCR; each CDR3 protein has one entry. The sample yields 15,000 to 20,000 distinct CDR3 sequences, over 45% seen once. Regarding treatment: approximately nine-day PBMC culture with coronavirus spike peptide pools or control peptides (ViraFEST assay). The sequencing input was CD4+ T cells from blood, cultured in vitro. The receptors derive from a human donor who had recovered from COVID-19.

The chain employs TRBV7-8 and TRBJ1-3; D remains unclear. V lost 2 bases to trimming and J lost 0 bases, with 5 bases between them. The CDR3 sequence is 14 residues long. CDR1 is SGHVS and CDR2 is FQNEAQ in the germline V gene. CDR3 residues: CASSLSDSGNTIYF. CDR3 sequence (DNA): TGTGCCAGCAGCTTATCGGACTCTGGAAACACCATATATTTT. Combining the CDR3 with reference TRBV7-8 and TRBJ1-3 gives the whole variable domain GAGVSQSPRYKVAKRGQDVALRCDPISGHVSLFWYQQALGQGPEFLTYFQNEAQLDKSGLPSDRFFAERPEGSVSTLKIQRTQQEDSAVYLCASSLSDSGNTIYFGEGSWLTVV.

The chain recombines TRBV7-9 with TRBJ1-3, with D maybe TRBD1 (5 bases). The CDR3 runs to 13 residues. Trimming shortened V by 5 bases and J by 4 bases, and 9 bases separated the two germline ends. In germline, CDR1 is SEHNR, CDR2 FQNEAQ (reference sequence). The CDR3 nucleotides read TGTGCCAGCAGCCTTAACAGGGGAAACACCATATATTTT. Residues: CASSLNRGNTIYF.

This clonotype has a handful of counts. The V call is TRBV6-2 or TRBV6-3, the J call TRBJ1-5, with D possibly matching TRBD1 (6 bases). The germline V and J ends were trimmed by 3 bases and 7 bases, with 10 bases remaining between them. CDR1 and CDR2 from the germline V gene are MNHEY and SVGEGT. This CDR3 comprises 13 residues. CDR3: CASSYGGRQPQHF. In DNA, the CDR3 is TGTGCCAGCAGTTATGGGGGCCGCCAGCCCCAGCATTTT.

The V and J genes are TRBV7-9 and TRBJ1-4; 7 positions match TRBD1. V trimming: 5 bases; J trimming: 5 bases; junction bases outside the gene matches: 5. Germline lookup yields CDR1 SEHNR and CDR2 FQNEAQ (reference sequence). The CDR3 extends over 14 amino acids. The CDR3 reads CASSMGQFNEKLFF. The CDR3 DNA sequence: TGTGCCAGCAGCATGGGACAGTTCAATGAAAAACTGTTTTTT.

The chain is built from TRBV28 and TRBJ2-3; D perhaps matches TRBD2 (5 bases). V was pared by 10 bases and J by 1 base, with 9 bases between. This CDR3 has 12 residues. Per the germline V gene, CDR1 is MDHEN and CDR2 is SYDVKM. The DNA of the CDR3 is TGTGCCATCCACGGGGGCACAGATACGCAGTATTTT. It is translated as CAIHGGTDTQYF.

This clonotype occurred a few times. The chain employs TRBV6-1 and TRBJ2-2; D is unclear. With 4 bases removed from V and 0 bases from J, the gap between germline ends came to 9 bases. In germline, CDR1 is MNHNS, CDR2 SASEGT. The CDR3 length is 15 residues. CDR3 bases: TGTGCCAGCAGTGGATATACAGCGAACACCGGGGAGCTGTTTTTT. Translated, it gives CASSGYTANTGELFF.

The chain carries TRBV21-1 and TRBJ2-1; no DNA check was done on the table's D call, TRBD2. TRBV21-1 is given as a pseudogene. CDR3 size: 16 residues. As DNA, the CDR3 is TGTGCCAGCAGCAAAGGGGATAGCGGTTTTTACAATGAGCAGTTCTTC. This translates into CASSKGDSGFYNEQFF.

This chain uses TRBV11-3 with TRBJ2-3; 12 nucleotides agree with TRBD2. CDR1 and CDR2 from the germline V gene are SGHNT and YENEEA. This CDR3 comprises 14 residues. The J segment lost 6 bases and the V segment lost 5 bases, leaving 3 bases of the junction unmatched. The CDR3 loop reads CASSPSGGADTQYF. Here the CDR3 DNA reads TGTGCCAGCAGCCCTAGCGGGGGGGCTGATACGCAGTATTTT. Complete variable domain (other parts from reference TRBV11-3 and TRBJ2-3): EAGVVQSPRYKIIEKKQPVAFWCNPISGHNTLYWYLQNLGQGPELLIRYENEEAVDDSQLPKDRFSAERLKGVDSTLKIQPAELGDSAVYLCASSPSGGADTQYFGPGTRLTVL.

The gene calls are TRBV6-5 and TRBJ1-5; no definite D call. Germline CDR1 reads MNHEY; CDR2 reads SVGAGI. The V end lost 0 bases, the J end lost 7 bases, and 7 bases lay between the germline ends. This CDR3 is built from 13 residues. CDR3 DNA: TGTGCCAGCAGTTACTCGAGGAGGCAGCCCCAGCATTTT. Translated: CASSYSRRQPQHF.

The CDR3 spells CASSSRTGLTDTQYF. The DNA for the CDR3 is TGTGCCAGCAGTTCTCGGACGGGGTTGACAGATACGCAGTATTTT. The chain links TRBV27 to TRBJ2-3; a possible D gene is TRBD2 (5 bases). Germline CDR1 and CDR2: MNHEY and SMNVEV (reference sequence). CDR3 length: 15 residues. The ends were cut back, 4 bases at V and 3 bases at J, with 14 bases in the middle.

This clonotype appeared a few times. CDR3 sequence (DNA): TGCAGTGCTAGGGAACATAGCTCTGGAAACACCATATATTTT. It encodes CSAREHSSGNTIYF. The V gene is TRBV20-1, the J gene TRBJ1-3; no clear D gene. In germline, CDR1 is DFQATT, CDR2 SNEGSKA (reference sequence). This CDR3 comprises 14 residues. Between the trimmed V and J ends, which lost 3 bases and 0 bases, there was a span of 9 bases.

This clonotype was recorded a few times. The chain carries TRBV2 and TRBJ2-7; 7 bases fit TRBD2. Germline CDR1 reads SNHLY; CDR2 reads FYNNEI. The CDR3 has 12 amino acids. Trimming cost V 7 bases and J 2 bases; bases outside gene matches: 2. The CDR3 DNA is TGTGCCAGCAAGCGGGACCCCTACGAGCAGTACTTC. This gives the protein CASKRDPYEQYF.

This clonotype turned up a few times. The V gene is TRBV19, the J gene TRBJ2-7, with 7 nucleotides matching TRBD2. CDR1 LNHDA and CDR2 SQIVND come from the germline V gene (reference sequence). CDR3 size: 13 residues. V shed 8 bases, J shed 1 base, and the junction held 5 bases outside the gene matches. CDR3 nucleotide sequence: TGTGCCAGTGCGCTAGCGGCGTCCTACGAGCAGTACTTC. It specifies CASALAASYEQYF.

V is TRBV5-1 and J is TRBJ1-2; perhaps TRBD1 as D (5 bases). The CDR3 is 14 residues long. Per the germline V gene, CDR1 is SGHRS and CDR2 is YFSETQ. V gave up 0 bases and J gave up 4 bases, with 10 bases separating them. CDR3: CASSLGEGIYGYTF. CDR3 in DNA: TGCGCCAGCAGCTTGGGGGAGGGGATCTATGGCTACACCTTC.

This clonotype was seen more than once but under ten times. The chain uses TRBV7-2 and TRBJ1-1; D uncertain. The ends were cut back, 3 bases at V and 7 bases at J, with 12 bases in the middle. In germline, CDR1 is SGHTA, CDR2 FQGNSA. The CDR3 loop spans 13 amino acids. The CDR3 DNA reads as TGTGCCAGCAGCTTTCGTCCCCAGGTTGAAGCTTTCTTT. Translated, it gives CASSFRPQVEAFF. The full variable domain, its missing parts supplied by reference TRBV7-2 and TRBJ1-1, is GAGVSQSPSNKVTEKGKDVELRCDPISGHTALYWYRQSLGQGLEFLIYFQGNSAPDKSGLPSDRFSAERTGGSVSTLTIQRTQQEDSAVYLCASSFRPQVEAFFGQGTRLTVV.

J is TRBJ1-2 and V is TRBV20-1; D unresolved. This CDR3 region has 11 residues. Trimming shortened V by 8 bases and J by 6 bases, and 13 bases separated the two germline ends. CDR1 is DFQATT, CDR2 SNEGSKA, per germline (reference sequence). The CDR3 loop is CSSPQFDGYTF. CDR3 in DNA: TGCAGTTCCCCGCAATTCGATGGCTACACCTTC.

DNA for the CDR3: TGTGCCAGCAGCAAAAGGGGTCAGCCCCAGCATTTT. Translated: CASSKRGQPQHF. This chain uses TRBV6-2 or TRBV6-3 with TRBJ1-5; a possible D gene is TRBD1 (5 bases). CDR3 length equals 12 residues. Germline V CDR1 and CDR2: MNHEY, SVGEGT. Trimming removed 6 bases at V and 6 bases at J, with 9 bases between.

A few counts support this clonotype. V usage is TRBV27 and J usage is TRBJ1-2, with 7 bases matching TRBD1. Germline CDR1 and CDR2: MNHEY and SMNVEV (reference sequence). V dropped 5 bases and J dropped 10; count of bases not matched to a gene: 7. The CDR3 extends over 12 amino acids. CDR3 in DNA: TGTGCCAGCAGTACAACAACAGGGGTCTACACCTTC. Protein: CASSTTTGVYTF.

In this sample, this clonotype turned up a few times. The J gene is TRBJ1-5, the V gene TRBV20-1; 8 nucleotides agree with TRBD1. The CDR3 sequence is 15 residues long. The V and J ends lost 0 bases and 4 bases, in that order; junction bases with no gene match: 5. CDR1 and CDR2 from the germline V gene are DFQATT and SNEGSKA (reference sequence). The CDR3 bases are TGCAGTGCTAGAGATCCACAGGGGGAGAATCAGCCCCAGCATTTT. Protein product: CSARDPQGENQPQHF.

This clonotype has only one observation. The V call is TRBV7-2, the J call TRBJ2-1; no clear D. This CDR3 contains 15 residues. V dropped 4 bases and J dropped 0 bases, with 10 bases sitting between them. Germline CDR1 SGHTA, CDR2 FQGNSA. As DNA, the CDR3 is TGTGCCAGCAGCTCGGATAGCCTCTCCTACAATGAGCAGTTCTTC. Its translation: CASSSDSLSYNEQFF.